This T cell receptor (beta chain) was captured in a study of cytomegalovirus exposure and HLA in healthy donors. Study-level information: A previous analysis identified 95 million to 120 million unique TCR beta sequences derived from approximately 190 million T cells.

This CDR3 is 15 amino acids long. Losses at the gene ends were 4 bases for V and 1 base for J; bases not matched to a gene: 7. Per germline, CDR1 GTSNPN and CDR2 SVGIG (reference sequence). The study ran its PCR with 60 Vbeta and 13 Jbeta primers. TCRdb keeps only in-frame clones here, not all; method: immunoSEQ multiplex PCR. Among approximately 150,000 clones, roughly a tenth were seen once, and the ten largest hold over 1.5%. The chain couples TRBV30 to TRBJ1-2, with 9 bases lining up with TRBD1. The specimen was PBMCs. This sequence was found in a male donor in good health and CMV-seronegative. CDR3 coding DNA: TGTGCCTGGATTATTCCGGGACAGGGTAACTATGGCTACACCTTC. Protein sequence: CAWIIPGQGNYGYTF.